The T cell receptor beta chain under discussion was sequenced for a study of neoadjuvant nivolumab and ipilimumab in lung cancer. The CDR3 has 12 residues. V was clipped by 1 base and J by 5 bases, with 5 bases between them. Germline lookup yields CDR1 MNHEY and CDR2 SVGAGI. Assay: immunoSEQ multiplex PCR; the TCRdb copy retains only in-frame clones and omits some. Here the sample spans some 38,000 clones, about 88% being singletons. This specimen consisted of peripheral blood, obtained before neoadjuvant nivolumab, alone or with ipilimumab. The V and J genes are TRBV6-5 and TRBJ2-5; D is ambiguous. This receptor was obtained from an adult with non-small cell lung cancer. CDR3 coding DNA: TGTGCCAGCAGTTACTTAACCGAGACCCAGTACTTC. Its translation: CASSYLTETQYF.